The T cell receptor beta chain described here comes from a study of long-term antiretroviral therapy in people with HIV (dated by TCRdb to between 2022 and 2023). Describing the broader study: The earliest samples were collected about a decade before the 2015 WHO recommendation for immediate ART, when ART was typically delayed until CD4 counts fell. No cross-contamination during QIAcube processing turned up in test extractions that ran a monoclonal T-cell line alongside 30 or so polyclonal samples. The cohort contributed over 150 cryopreserved PBMC samples from about 30 adults with confirmed HIV infection, collected serially over a mean of approximately 6 years (range 1-12). Of the roughly 30 participants with HIV, 10 to 11 were female. Whether ART initiation and durable HIV suppression were associated with changes in peripheral blood TRB repertoire composition and diversity was tested in a retrospective serial study.

Inclusion was restricted to participants for whom at least one PBMC sample before ART initiation and at least two post-ART samples were available. All participants with HIV were treated in the United States of America. Cryopreserved samples of about 1-10 million PBMC were thawed and washed before DNA extraction. At the time of the earliest PBMC sample, participants with HIV were aged between roughly 23 and 60 years. PBMC samples were contributed by each participant from 1-4 timepoints before ART initiation and 2-8 timepoints after ART initiation, with a median of 7 samples. Serial HIV viral load, CD4+ T-cell count, ART history and demographic data were obtained for every participant. Genomic DNA was extracted from unsorted PBMC with a Qiagen kit on a QIAcube, with processing performed in batches of 12 samples. Spanning cysteine to phenylalanine, the CDR3 consists of 13 amino acids. Just CDR3 DNA is preserved here, 39 bases in frame from base 1. The germline V gene provides CDR1 MNHNS and CDR2 SASEGT. V sheds 2 bases and J sheds 2 bases, leaving 6 bases between their ends.

As regards this clone: Its cognate antigen has yet to be identified. No clone much larger than this one lies a single base away; base qualities are absent.

What the research found in general, with its limitations: Starting ART was linked to a significant rise in TRB diversity, yet even with long-term ART the diversity remained significantly lower than in transplant donor controls. Because PBMC availability was limited, only the TCR beta chain was sequenced, with no alpha chain pairing. No data were available on ART adherence, viral resistance or therapy changes, limiting inferences about post-ART repertoire changes. The samples were dated from about 2003 to 2018, and the ART regimens that were used may be less effective than current ART regimens. Because pre-ART samples had limited cell numbers, profiling was done on unsorted PBMC rather than on sorted CD4+ and CD8+ T cells. Expanded TRB clones identified before ART initiation dominated the repertoire across all time points, though the dominance fluctuated and decreased in many PLHIV after ART. HIV repertoires had narrower CDR3 length ranges than controls, and the network structure suggested an antigen-experienced repertoire that shifted only slightly toward naive after ART.

The immunoSEQ hsTCRB v3.0 assay was used at survey level resolution to sequence the TRB variable region. The targeted TRB sequencing depth was roughly 40,000-55,000 T-cell genomes per sample. Pooled TRB libraries were sequenced on an Illumina MiSeq with a v3 150-cycle kit. The authors' pipeline ran thus. Analysis of repertoires was carried out in R inside a reproducible Nextflow workflow spanning QC, data transformation and analysis. Custom analyses were implemented in LymphoSeq2, an R package for AIRR-Seq data exploration. A handful of samples that produced fewer than 5000 total TRB sequences were removed, so 180 or so HIV repertoires were analyzed. Among the 170 to 200 retained HIV repertoires, 55 to 60 were collected before ART initiation and around 130 after ART initiation. Each repertoire was downsampled to 5000 TRB nucleotide sequences, and summary statistics were averaged across 100 downsampling iterations. Only TRB sequences with CDR3 regions of at least seven amino acids were retained for analysis. Diversity was measured with a Shannon entropy-derived clonality score and the Gini coefficient. In the repertoire networks, any two of the top 5000 CDR3 amino acid sequences were connected whenever the two sequences differed by an edit distance of one. For TRB CDR3 amino acid sequences, antigen specificity groups and MHC restriction were predicted with GLIPH2. Known CMV, EBV, HIV or tissue antigen associations were flagged by matching CDR3 amino acid sequences against VDJdb and McPAS-TCR. Pre-ART, post-ART and control groups were compared with Wilcoxon signed-rank tests and Holm-Bonferroni correction. Entries here come from immuneACCESS through TCRdb and include only in-frame sequences with V and J called. Some clones fail to appear in such tables; in the studies checked, an unresolved V gene covers under half of the shortfall, and the cause of the remainder is unknown. For V, J and clone size, that table is used; D and trimming come from the DNA. The sample table lists around 43,000 clones, approximately 94% of them with a count of one. Approximately 2.2% of the sample is in the top ten clones.

The sequencing used unsorted PBMCs, collected roughly 9.5 years after starting antiretroviral therapy. The receptor's source is a man aged 25 to 40 with HIV. The chain is made from TRBV6-1 and TRBJ1-2; no D gene is confidently identified. The CDR3 protein sequence reads: CASSESGNYGYTF. The DNA reads as follows: TGTGCCAGCAGTGAATCGGGGAACTATGGCTACACCTTC.